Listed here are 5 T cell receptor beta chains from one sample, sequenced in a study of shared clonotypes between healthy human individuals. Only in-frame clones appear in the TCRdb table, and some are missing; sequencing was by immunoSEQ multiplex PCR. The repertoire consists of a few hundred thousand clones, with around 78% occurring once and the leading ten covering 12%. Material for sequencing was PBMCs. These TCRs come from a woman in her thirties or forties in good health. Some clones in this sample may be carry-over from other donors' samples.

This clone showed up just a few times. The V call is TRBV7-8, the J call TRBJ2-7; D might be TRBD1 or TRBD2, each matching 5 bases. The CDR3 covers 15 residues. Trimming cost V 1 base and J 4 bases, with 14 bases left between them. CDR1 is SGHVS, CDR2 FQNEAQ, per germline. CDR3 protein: CASSLVTRGRYEQYF. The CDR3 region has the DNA TGTGCCAGCAGCTTAGTTACAAGGGGACGATACGAGCAGTACTTC.

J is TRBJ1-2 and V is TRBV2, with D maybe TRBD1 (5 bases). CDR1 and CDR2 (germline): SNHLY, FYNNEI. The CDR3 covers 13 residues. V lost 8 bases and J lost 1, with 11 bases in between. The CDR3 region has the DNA TGTGCCAGCTGGGGCGGGGGTAACTATGGCTACACCTTC. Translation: CASWGGGNYGYTF.

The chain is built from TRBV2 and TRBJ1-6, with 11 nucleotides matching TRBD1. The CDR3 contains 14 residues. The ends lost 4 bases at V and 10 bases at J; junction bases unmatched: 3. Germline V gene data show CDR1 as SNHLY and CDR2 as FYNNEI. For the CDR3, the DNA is TGTGCCAGCAGTGTGGGGACAGGGGGATCACCCCTCCACTTT. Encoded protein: CASSVGTGGSPLHF.

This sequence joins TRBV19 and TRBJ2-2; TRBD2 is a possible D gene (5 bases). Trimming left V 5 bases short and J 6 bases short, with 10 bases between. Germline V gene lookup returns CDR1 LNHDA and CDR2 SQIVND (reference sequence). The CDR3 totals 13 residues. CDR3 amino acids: CASSWARAGELFF. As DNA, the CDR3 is TGTGCCAGTAGTTGGGCGCGGGCCGGGGAGCTGTTTTTT.

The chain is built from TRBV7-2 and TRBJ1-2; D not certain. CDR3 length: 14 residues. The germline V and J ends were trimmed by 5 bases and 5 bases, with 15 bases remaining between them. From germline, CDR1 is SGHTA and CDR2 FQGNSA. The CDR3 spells CASSVGQTTYGYTF. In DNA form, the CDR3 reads TGTGCCAGCAGCGTCGGCCAGACCACTTATGGCTACACCTTC.